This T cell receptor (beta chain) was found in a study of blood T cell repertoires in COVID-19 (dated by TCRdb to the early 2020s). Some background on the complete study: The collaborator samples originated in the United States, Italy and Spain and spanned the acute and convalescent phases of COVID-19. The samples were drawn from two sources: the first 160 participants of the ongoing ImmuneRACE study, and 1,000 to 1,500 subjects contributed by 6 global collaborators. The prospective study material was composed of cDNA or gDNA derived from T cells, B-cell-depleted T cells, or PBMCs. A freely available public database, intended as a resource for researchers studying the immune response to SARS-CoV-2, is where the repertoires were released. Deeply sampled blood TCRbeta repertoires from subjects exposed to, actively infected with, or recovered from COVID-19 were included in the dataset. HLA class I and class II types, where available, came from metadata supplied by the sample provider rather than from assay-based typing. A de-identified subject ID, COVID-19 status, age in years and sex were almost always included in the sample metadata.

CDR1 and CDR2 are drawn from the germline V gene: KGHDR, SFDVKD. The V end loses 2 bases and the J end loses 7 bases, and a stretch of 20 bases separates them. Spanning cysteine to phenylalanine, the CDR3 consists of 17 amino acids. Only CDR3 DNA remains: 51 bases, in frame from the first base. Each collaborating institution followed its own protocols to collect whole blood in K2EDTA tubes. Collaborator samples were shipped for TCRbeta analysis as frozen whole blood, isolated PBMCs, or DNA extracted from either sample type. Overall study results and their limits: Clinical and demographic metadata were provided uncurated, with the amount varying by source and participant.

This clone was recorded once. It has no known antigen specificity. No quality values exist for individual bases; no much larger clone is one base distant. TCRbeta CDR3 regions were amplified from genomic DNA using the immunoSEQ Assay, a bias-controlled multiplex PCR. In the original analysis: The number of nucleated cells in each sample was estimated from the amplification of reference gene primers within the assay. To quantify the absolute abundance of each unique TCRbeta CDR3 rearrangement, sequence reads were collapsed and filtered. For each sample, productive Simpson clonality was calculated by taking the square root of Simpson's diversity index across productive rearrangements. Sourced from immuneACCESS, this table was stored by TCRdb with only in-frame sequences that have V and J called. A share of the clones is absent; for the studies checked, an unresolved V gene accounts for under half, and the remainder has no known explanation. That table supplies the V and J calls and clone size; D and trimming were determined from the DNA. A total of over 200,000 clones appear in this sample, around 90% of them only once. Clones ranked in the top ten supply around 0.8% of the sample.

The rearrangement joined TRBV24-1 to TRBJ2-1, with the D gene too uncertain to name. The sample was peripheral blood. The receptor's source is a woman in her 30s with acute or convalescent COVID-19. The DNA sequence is TGTGCCACCAGTGATTCCCCGTGGCTCCCCTTGAGGAATGAGCAGTTCTTC. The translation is CATSDSPWLPLRNEQFF.